The 3 T cell receptor beta chains presented below share a single source sample, sequenced in a study of shared clonotypes between healthy human individuals. Data came from immunoSEQ multiplex PCR; TCRdb stores just in-frame clones and leaves some out. Of millions of clones listed, more than 80% are singletons. Sequencing input: naive CD4+ T cells from PBMCs. Subset reported: CD45RA+ positively selected. Receptor source: a man between 18 and 35 years old in good health. Some clones in this sample may be carry-over from other donors' samples.

V usage is TRBV9 and J usage is TRBJ2-3, with 7 positions matching TRBD1. J gave up 5 bases and V 0 bases, and 3 bases lay outside the gene matches. Germline-derived CDR1 and CDR2 are SGDLS and YYNGEE. The length of the CDR3 is 14 residues. The CDR3 is CASSVGAGGDTQYF. CDR3 DNA sequence: TGTGCCAGCAGCGTAGGGGCAGGGGGAGATACGCAGTATTTT.

This clone was observed a single time. The J gene is TRBJ1-3, the V gene TRBV7-3; tentatively, D is TRBD1 (6 bases). Trimming shortened V by 5 bases and J by 0 bases, and 8 bases separated the two germline ends. The CDR3 has 14 amino acids. Germline lookup yields CDR1 SGHTA and CDR2 FQGTGA. The CDR3 DNA follows: TGTGCCAGCAGCCAGACAGGCTCTGGAAACACCATATATTTT. Its translation: CASSQTGSGNTIYF.

The rearrangement uses TRBV18 and TRBJ1-5; the D gene is possibly TRBD1 (5 bases). The V end lost 3 bases, the J end lost 5 bases, and 11 bases lay between the germline ends. This CDR3 has 14 amino acids. The germline CDR1 and CDR2 sequences are KGHSH and LQKENI. CDR3: CASSPGIRDQPQHF. The CDR3 bases are TGTGCCAGCTCACCCGGGATCAGGGATCAGCCCCAGCATTTT.